This T cell receptor beta chain was obtained from a study of OX40 agonist ivuxolimab in advanced cancers. Points from the study as a whole: Among the least clonally expanded were partial responders at 0.1-3.0 mg/kg.

Germline values: CDR1 SGHVS, CDR2 FQNEAQ. This CDR3 spans 18 amino acids. After removal of 8 bases from V and 5 bases from J, the junction contained 12 bases not matched to a gene. Assay used: immunoSEQ multiplex PCR; TCRdb lists only in-frame clones, some missing. The sample shows some 95,000 clones, about 91% of them seen only once. Any history of autoimmune disease or systemic immunosuppression disqualified patients. Blood got drawn at baseline, again on cycle 4 day 1, and then on cycle 7 day 1. With respect to this clone: Its specificity is not known.

The V call is TRBV7-8, the J call TRBJ2-2; 15 nucleotides match TRBD2. The sequenced sample was CD4+ or CD8+ T cells sorted from blood, obtained in a trial of the OX40 agonist ivuxolimab. This clonotype was sampled from an adult with an advanced solid tumor such as melanoma, head and neck, liver or kidney cancer. The CDR3 protein is CASFQWGLAGGRTGELFF. The DNA of the CDR3 is TGTGCCAGCTTCCAGTGGGGACTAGCGGGAGGAAGGACCGGGGAGCTGTTTTTT.